This T cell receptor beta chain was identified during a study of cytomegalovirus exposure and HLA in healthy donors. Whole-study context: The platform used for the roughly 110 validation repertoires matched that of the roughly 700 first-cohort repertoires, a later analysis reported. Study-wide results and limits: Most TCR sequences were uncommon, yet certain public TCRs appeared in many donors.

Details on this clone: What it binds is not known.

Sequenced by immunoSEQ multiplex PCR; TCRdb stores in-frame clones only, minus some. The sample holds 150,000 to 200,000 clones, roughly 86% seen once. CDR1 is SGHRS and CDR2 is YFSETQ in the germline V gene. V shed 1 base and J shed 5 bases, with 10 bases lying between them. The CDR3 runs 14 residues. The sequenced sample was PBMCs. The origin of this receptor is a woman aged 18 to 35 in good health and CMV-seronegative. V gene TRBV5-1 combines with J gene TRBJ1-5; D gene uncertain. CDR3 nucleotides: TGCGCCAGCAGCTTGATCGGGGTATATCAGCCCCAGCATTTT. This codes for CASSLIGVYQPQHF.